Shown below are 7 T cell receptor beta chains from a single sample sequenced in a study of blood T cell repertoires in COVID-19. The data were produced by immunoSEQ multiplex PCR, yet TCRdb's version contains in-frame clones alone and is incomplete. The table includes about 99,000 clones, approximately 80% detected once. The material sequenced was peripheral blood. Source of these receptors: a man aged 55 to 70 with acute or convalescent COVID-19.

V is TRBV5-4 and J is TRBJ2-7, with D uncertain. The ends were cut back, 0 bases at V and 6 bases at J, with 10 bases in the middle. Germline CDR1 and CDR2: SGHNT and YYREEE (reference sequence). CDR3 length equals 13 residues. In DNA, the CDR3 is TGTGCCAGCAGCTTGGCCCTTTCGGGCGAGCAGTACTTC. It yields the protein CASSLALSGEQYF.

The chain is built from TRBV18 and TRBJ2-7; TRBD1 might be the D (6 bases). This CDR3 spans 14 amino acids. CDR1 is KGHSH and CDR2 is LQKENI in the germline V gene. V shed 4 bases and J shed 4 bases, with 14 bases lying between them. The CDR3 loop reads CASSQQGRGYEQYF. The CDR3, as DNA: TGTGCCAGCTCACAACAGGGTCGTGGTTACGAGCAGTACTTC. The entire variable domain, with the rest obtained from reference TRBV18 and TRBJ2-7, is as follows: NAGVMQNPRHLVRRRGQEARLRCSPMKGHSHVYWYRQLPEEGLKFMVYLQKENIIDESGMPKERFSAEFPKEGPSILRIQQVVRGDSAAYFCASSQQGRGYEQYFGPGTRLTVT.

In its sample, this clone was seen once. The V gene is TRBV6-5, the J gene TRBJ1-3; D is uncertain. This CDR3 contains 13 residues. With 7 bases removed from V and 0 bases from J, the gap between germline ends came to 7 bases. CDR1 and CDR2 from the germline V gene are MNHEY and SVGAGI. This chain's CDR3 is CASKDNSGNTIYF. CDR3 bases: TGTGCCAGCAAAGACAACTCTGGAAACACCATATATTTT.

There are a few counts of this clone. CDR3 amino acids: CASSPYRTGELFF. Here the CDR3 DNA reads TGTGCCAGCAGTCCCTACAGGACCGGGGAGCTGTTTTTT. V usage is TRBV28 and J usage is TRBJ2-2, with D possibly TRBD1 on 5 matching bases. The germline V gene has CDR1 MDHEN and CDR2 SYDVKM. This CDR3 is built from 13 residues. The V end lost 5 bases, the J end lost 5 bases, and 9 bases lay between the germline ends.

The rearrangement uses TRBV2 and TRBJ2-3; the D gene is possibly TRBD2 (5 bases). There are 14 residues in the CDR3. CDR1 is SNHLY, CDR2 FYNNEI, per germline. Trimming pared 3 bases from V and 0 bases from J, leaving 7 bases between. The CDR3 is CASSDRTSTDTQYF. The DNA of the CDR3 is TGTGCCAGCAGTGACCGGACTAGCACAGATACGCAGTATTTT.

V is TRBV4-3 and J is TRBJ2-5, with 14 positions matching TRBD2. The CDR3 runs to 19 residues. Looked up from germline, CDR1 is LGHNA and CDR2 is YSLEER. V was pared by 4 bases and J by 5 bases, with 15 bases of the junction left unmatched. The CDR3 spells CASSRRTSGRSQTGETQYF. The CDR3 DNA follows: TGCGCCAGCAGCCGCCGGACTAGCGGGAGGTCCCAAACCGGGGAGACCCAGTACTTC.

This clone was seen a single time. The chain uses TRBV2 and TRBJ1-1; 7 positions match TRBD1. The germline CDR1 and CDR2 sequences are SNHLY and FYNNEI. Trimming at V came to 1 base and at J to 6 bases, leaving 8 bases not matched to a gene. This CDR3 is 15 amino acids long. CDR3 sequence (DNA): TGTGCCAGCAGTGAAGGACGACAGGGACGGTCTGAAGCTTTCTTT. It yields the protein CASSEGRQGRSEAFF.